The 32 T cell receptor beta chains below were found in one sample sequenced in a study of response to subunit inactivated influenza vaccine. TCRdb reprocessed the RT-PCR reads via MiXCR and lists one record per CDR3 protein. Of 500,000 to 550,000 distinct CDR3 sequences listed, around 21% are singletons. The sample was also reused in another study, on T cells expressing NK-cell markers. That paper notes: The TCR beta cDNA came from 5'RACE template switching with UMIs.

Sequencing used CD4+ T cells sorted from PBMCs, obtained about 11 days after vaccination. All receptors come from a man aged 45 to 65 who received an inactivated influenza vaccine.

This chain connects TRBV14 to TRBJ2-5, with 8 bases identical to TRBD1. The ends lost 3 bases at V and 9 bases at J; junction bases unmatched: 15. The CDR3 has 16 amino acids. The germline gives CDR1 SGHDN, CDR2 FVKESK. CDR3 loop: CASSHLGTGWTKAQYF. CDR3 in DNA: TGTGCCAGCAGCCATCTCGGGACAGGCTGGACGAAGGCCCAGTACTTC.

The J gene is TRBJ1-6, the V gene TRBV6-1; no definite D call. The V end lost 0 bases, the J end lost 3 bases, and 15 bases lay between the germline ends. The CDR3 totals 18 residues. Looked up from germline, CDR1 is MNHNS and CDR2 is SASEGT. In DNA, the CDR3 is TGTGCCAGCAGTGAAGCGCTTCGGCGAGGGTTCTATAATTCACCCCTCCACTTT. Protein sequence: CASSEALRRGFYNSPLHF.

The chain carries TRBV18 and TRBJ2-7; 7 bases are a match to TRBD1. This CDR3 has 15 amino acids. The V gene end was trimmed by 1 base and the J gene end by 2 bases; junction bases not matched to a gene: 5. Germline V CDR1 and CDR2: KGHSH, LQKENI. The CDR3 region is CASSPRSGQPYEQYF. CDR3 DNA: TGTGCCAGCTCACCACGATCGGGACAGCCCTACGAGCAGTACTTC. Looking up the rest from reference TRBV18 and TRBJ2-7 gives the full variable domain: NAGVMQNPRHLVRRRGQEARLRCSPMKGHSHVYWYRQLPEEGLKFMVYLQKENIIDESGMPKERFSAEFPKEGPSILRIQQVVRGDSAAYFCASSPRSGQPYEQYFGPGTRLTVT.

This clonotype was seen a handful of times. This chain joins TRBV10-3 and TRBJ1-1, with 7 positions matching TRBD1. V lost 6 bases to trimming and J lost 0 bases; unmatched junction nucleotides: 10. The CDR3 is made up of 16 amino acids. Germline V gene lookup returns CDR1 ENHRY and CDR2 SYGVKD. CDR3 nucleotides: TGTGCCATCAGCAAGGGACAGAACATCCTGAACACTGAAGCTTTCTTT. Translation: CAISKGQNILNTEAFF.

Here the CDR3 DNA reads TGCAGTGCTAGGGAGGGGTCGGGACTAGCGGGGAGTTACAATGAGCAGTTCTTC. It translates to CSAREGSGLAGSYNEQFF. The chain uses TRBV20-1 and TRBJ2-1; 13 bases fit TRBD2. Trimming took 3 bases from V and 4 from J; bases not matched to a gene: 12. This CDR3 has 18 amino acids. Germline values: CDR1 DFQATT, CDR2 SNEGSKA (reference sequence).

The chain links TRBV4-1 to TRBJ1-2; the D gene is possibly TRBD1 (6 bases). Between the trimmed V and J ends, which lost 0 bases and 4 bases, there was a span of 18 bases. CDR3 length: 17 residues. Germline-derived CDR1 and CDR2 are MGHRA and YSYEKL. The CDR3 loop is CASSQDPGGRIIYGYTF. DNA of the CDR3: TGCGCCAGCAGCCAAGACCCCGGGGGGCGGATAATCTATGGCTACACCTTC.

Concerning this clonotype: A much more abundant neighbour one base away suggests this may be a read error. CDR3 sequence (DNA): TGTGCCAGCACCCAGGACAGGGGGTACTCCTACGAGCATTACTTC. Protein: CASTQDRGYSYEHYF. The chain combines TRBV2 with TRBJ2-7; TRBD1 agrees at 10 bases. The CDR3 is 15 amino acids. The germline V gene has CDR1 SNHLY and CDR2 FYNNEI.

V usage is TRBV4-2 and J usage is TRBJ2-2; D is unresolved. V lost 0 bases and J lost 0, with 8 bases in between. The CDR3 is made up of 16 amino acids. Germline V CDR1 and CDR2: LGHNA, YNFKEQ. This chain's CDR3 is CASSQDRATNTGELFF. The CDR3 DNA reads as TGTGCCAGCAGCCAAGACCGGGCCACGAACACCGGGGAGCTGTTTTTT.

In its sample, this clonotype was seen once. CDR3 DNA sequence: TGTGCCAGCAGCACCGGGGGAGGACAGGGATGGTCCGAGCAGTACTTC. It is translated as CASSTGGGQGWSEQYF. The chain combines TRBV28 with TRBJ2-7; 8 bases map to TRBD1. The CDR3 consists of 16 residues. V trimming: 6 bases; J trimming: 6 bases; junction bases outside the gene matches: 16. Looked up from germline, CDR1 is MDHEN and CDR2 is SYDVKM.

The V and J genes are TRBV7-2 and TRBJ2-3; 11 nucleotides match TRBD1. Germline trimming cut 0 bases from V and 4 bases from J; bases unmatched to any gene: 3. The CDR3 has 16 amino acids. Germline V gene lookup returns CDR1 SGHTA and CDR2 FQGNSA. The CDR3 reads CASSLAPGQGADTQYF. CDR3 sequence (DNA): TGTGCCAGCAGCTTAGCGCCGGGACAGGGGGCAGATACGCAGTATTTT.

The rearrangement uses TRBV27 and TRBJ2-5; TRBD1 matches 7 bases. With 5 bases clipped from V and 7 bases from J, the junction kept 7 bases outside the gene matches. The CDR3 contains 13 residues. Germline CDR1 is MNHEY and CDR2 is SMNVEV (reference sequence). DNA of the CDR3: TGTGCCAGCAGTCCGGGACAGCCCTGGACCCAGTACTTC. Amino acids: CASSPGQPWTQYF.

A few counts support this clonotype. The chain carries TRBV20-1 and TRBJ1-5, with D perhaps TRBD1 (6 bases). The V end lost 1 base, the J end lost 7 bases, and 11 bases lay between the germline ends. Germline loops: CDR1 DFQATT, CDR2 SNEGSKA (reference sequence). This CDR3 is 13 amino acids long. The CDR3 sequence is CSARGTDLQPQHF. The CDR3 DNA reads as TGCAGTGCTAGAGGGACAGATTTACAGCCCCAGCATTTT.

This clonotype was seen repeatedly, ten times or more. The chain employs TRBV7-8 and TRBJ2-1, with 9 bases aligning to TRBD2. Germline CDR1 SGHVS, CDR2 FQNEAQ. V dropped 1 base and J dropped 6; count of bases not matched to a gene: 1. The CDR3 has 14 residues. The CDR3 sequence is CASSLVRGGNEQFF. In nucleotides, the CDR3 is TGTGCCAGCAGCTTAGTGCGGGGGGGCAATGAGCAGTTCTTC.

For this clonotype: The junction departs from germline at one end; a sequencing error may be responsible. The rearrangement uses TRBV5-1 and TRBJ2-2, with D perhaps given as TRBD1 or TRBD2 (5 bases each). Germline CDR1 reads SGHRS; CDR2 reads YFSETQ. This CDR3 region has 17 residues. CDR3 nucleotides: TGCGTCAGCAGCCTGCGGGTAGGACACTCGAACACCGGGGAGCTGTTTTTT. This sequence encodes CVSSLRVGHSNTGELFF.

About this clonotype itself: A read error is likely, as this CDR3 ends without the conserved phenylalanine or tryptophan. The DNA is left out, because the CDR3 cannot be placed on it with certainty; the CDR3 is given as TCRdb lists it. This rearrangement joins TRBV9 to TRBJ2-4; TRBD1 is taken as the D call from the table, unchecked against the DNA. The germline CDR1 and CDR2 sequences are SGDLS and YYNGEE. The CDR3 spans 13 amino acids, including both terminal residues. This CDR3 is CASSVSEIVAGQV.

The rearrangement links TRBV20-1 to TRBJ2-3, with 9 bases identical to TRBD1. The J segment lost 5 bases and the V segment lost 5 bases, leaving 5 bases of the junction unmatched. CDR1 and CDR2 (germline): DFQATT, SNEGSKA (reference sequence). There are 13 residues in the CDR3. CDR3 nucleotide sequence: TGCAGTGCTCTACAGGGGGCAAGAGATACGCAGTATTTT. Residues: CSALQGARDTQYF.

The chain uses TRBV12-3 or TRBV12-4 and TRBJ2-5, with D possibly matching TRBD2 (6 bases). Trimming stripped 5 bases from V and 5 bases from J, with 15 bases between. The CDR3 is 14 amino acids. In nucleotides, the CDR3 is TGTGCCAGCAGTCTATTCCTTGGGGGGGAGACCCAGTACTTC. Translation gives CASSLFLGGETQYF.

The CDR3 here is CASSVPGTGRSDTQYF. CDR3 bases: TGTGCCAGCAGTGTTCCCGGGACAGGACGGAGCGATACGCAGTATTTT. This sequence joins TRBV7-6 and TRBJ2-3; 8 bases fit TRBD1. Germline CDR1 SGHVS, CDR2 FNYEAQ. Unmatched junction bases numbered 14, after V lost 6 bases and J lost 6 bases. CDR3 length equals 16 residues.

The rearrangement links TRBV5-1 to TRBJ2-7, with D perhaps TRBD1 or TRBD2 (5 bases each). The V end was cut by 7 bases, the J end by 4 bases, with 15 bases between. Germline CDR1 and CDR2: SGHRS and YFSETQ. The CDR3 is made up of 13 amino acids. The CDR3 DNA reads as TGCGCCAGCGGGACCCCCGGCCGGTACGAGCAGTACTTC. Protein: CASGTPGRYEQYF.

The chain has TRBV2 and TRBJ1-5; D ambiguous. V lost 5 bases and J lost 4, with 9 bases in between. Per germline, CDR1 SNHLY and CDR2 FYNNEI. This CDR3 has 13 amino acids. The CDR3 spells CASSTSQNQPQHF. Written as DNA, the CDR3 is TGTGCCAGCAGTACGAGCCAGAATCAGCCCCAGCATTTT. Looking up the rest from reference TRBV2 and TRBJ1-5 gives the full variable domain: EPEVTQTPSHQVTQMGQEVILRCVPISNHLYFYWYRQILGQKVEFLVSFYNNEISEKSEIFDDQFSVERPDGSNFTLKIRSTKLEDSAMYFCASSTSQNQPQHFGDGTRLSIL.

This clonotype was seen only once. The CDR3 loop reads CASSHSDQPQHF. CDR3 coding DNA: TGTGCCAGCAGCCATTCGGATCAGCCCCAGCATTTT. The chain combines TRBV3-1 with TRBJ1-5; D unclear. The germline V and J ends were trimmed by 3 bases and 5 bases, with 5 bases remaining between them. The CDR3 sequence is 12 residues long. The germline V gene has CDR1 LGHDT and CDR2 YNNKEL (reference sequence).

The chain uses TRBV20-1 and TRBJ2-6; TRBD1 is a possible D gene (5 bases). Trimming took 3 bases from V and 5 from J, leaving 14 bases between them. Per germline, CDR1 DFQATT and CDR2 SNEGSKA (reference sequence). This CDR3 spans 15 amino acids. CDR3 nucleotide sequence: TGCAGTGCTAGGGCCCCAGGGAAGTGGGCCAACGTCCTGACTTTC. Protein sequence: CSARAPGKWANVLTF.

The genes are TRBV5-1 and TRBJ2-7; 8 bases line up with TRBD2. CDR1 and CDR2 (germline): SGHRS, YFSETQ. The ends lost 4 bases at V and 4 bases at J; junction bases unmatched: 16. The CDR3 runs to 17 residues. The CDR3 here is CASSPGHGSGSSYEQYF. CDR3 coding DNA: TGCGCCAGCAGCCCAGGACATGGAAGCGGGAGTTCGTACGAGCAGTACTTC.

This clonotype showed up just a few times. The gene calls are TRBV29-1 and TRBJ1-1, with a weak D call TRBD1 (6 bases). Germline lookup yields CDR1 SQVTM and CDR2 ANQGSEA. Deletions cut 7 bases from V and 1 base from J, with 10 bases between. The CDR3 consists of 12 residues. Here the CDR3 reads CSGGQSNTEAFF. The CDR3 coding sequence is TGCAGCGGCGGACAGTCGAACACTGAAGCTTTCTTT.

V and J are TRBV10-1 and TRBJ2-2; 9 positions match TRBD2. Germline-derived CDR1 and CDR2 are WNHNN and SYGVQD (reference sequence). The CDR3 contains 17 residues. J gave up 4 bases and V 2 bases, and 8 bases lay outside the gene matches. Written as DNA, the CDR3 is TGCGCCAGCAGTGAGAAGGTCAGCGGGGGGATCACCGGGGAGCTGTTTTTT. Translation gives CASSEKVSGGITGELFF.

The chain joins TRBV7-8 to TRBJ2-3; a possible D gene is TRBD2 (6 bases). CDR3 size: 16 residues. Germline CDR1 is SGHVS and CDR2 is FQNEAQ. Trimming pared 2 bases from V and 3 bases from J, leaving 15 bases between. CDR3 amino acids: CASSLISGRSTDTQYF. Written as DNA, the CDR3 is TGTGCCAGCAGCTTAATTTCCGGGAGATCAACAGATACGCAGTATTTT.

The sample holds a few counts of this clonotype. The chain carries TRBV2 and TRBJ1-5; the match to TRBD1 covers 8 bases. This CDR3 has 13 residues. Trimming took 8 bases from V and 3 from J; bases not matched to a gene: 3. Germline values: CDR1 SNHLY, CDR2 FYNNEI. This CDR3 is CASAGGFNQPQHF. For the CDR3, the DNA is TGTGCCAGCGCAGGGGGCTTCAATCAGCCCCAGCATTTT.

The J gene is TRBJ1-1, the V gene TRBV4-3, with a possible D match to TRBD1 (5 bases). CDR1 is LGHNA, CDR2 YSLEER, per germline. CDR3 size: 13 residues. V dropped 1 base and J dropped 7 bases, with 10 bases sitting between them. CDR3 nucleotides: TGCGCCAGCAGCCAAGTGGGGGGAATTGAAGCTTTCTTT. Translation gives CASSQVGGIEAFF.

CDR3 region: CSAMTGVEQFF. The CDR3 DNA reads TGCAGTGCTATGACAGGGGTGGAGCAGTTCTTC. The gene calls are TRBV20-1 and TRBJ2-1; 8 bases agree with TRBD1. CDR1 and CDR2 (germline): DFQATT, SNEGSKA (reference sequence). There are 11 residues in the CDR3. After removal of 4 bases from V and 10 bases from J, the junction contained 3 bases not matched to a gene.

This clonotype occurred a few times. CDR3 sequence (DNA): TGTGCCAGCAGCACCGGGAGCACCGGGGAGCTGTTTTTT. It translates to CASSTGSTGELFF. This sequence joins TRBV12-3 or TRBV12-4 and TRBJ2-2; D is perhaps TRBD2 (6 bases). Trimming cost V 6 bases and J 4 bases, with 9 bases left between them. This CDR3 region has 13 residues.

This clonotype was seen a few times. V usage is TRBV12-3 or TRBV12-4 and J usage is TRBJ2-7; 10 bases map to TRBD1. The CDR3 consists of 15 residues. With 4 bases clipped from V and 4 bases from J, the junction kept 7 bases outside the gene matches. CDR3: CASSSPGTGAYEQYF. The CDR3 coding sequence is TGTGCCAGCAGTTCCCCCGGGACAGGGGCTTACGAGCAGTACTTC.

This clonotype was detected a few times. The chain is built from TRBV6-2 or TRBV6-3 and TRBJ1-5; D unclear. Trimming cost V 2 bases and J 4 bases, with 9 bases left between them. This CDR3 has 14 amino acids. Germline CDR1 is MNHEY and CDR2 is SVGEGT. The CDR3 loop reads CASSYNFQNQPQHF. Written as DNA, the CDR3 is TGTGCCAGCAGTTACAATTTTCAAAATCAGCCCCAGCATTTT.